The 11 T cell receptor beta chains in this list originate from one sample, sequenced in a study of blood T cell repertoires in COVID-19 (TCRdb year 2020). The library was obtained by the immunoSEQ multiplex PCR assay. Held by TCRdb, this immuneACCESS table contains in-frame sequences only and omits some clones. Under half of the omission traces to an unresolved V gene where checked; the cause of the rest is unknown. The table for this sample lists about 68,000 clones; 75% to 95% of them were counted only once. Jointly, the top ten make up 6.9% of the sample. The material sequenced was peripheral blood. These receptor sequences come from a human donor in a cohort sampled during active COVID-19.

CDR3 region: CASSFSVPGTGGETQYF. The CDR3 coding sequence is TGTGCCAGCAGTTTTTCGGTCCCCGGGACAGGGGGAGAGACCCAGTACTTC. This sequence joins TRBV27 and TRBJ2-5; 11 nucleotides match TRBD1. V was clipped by 3 bases and J by 4 bases; unmatched bases: 10. The CDR3 spans 17 residues. Germline CDR1 and CDR2: MNHEY and SMNVEV (reference sequence).

About this clone itself: Other DNA sequences in this sample translate to the same CDR3. This sequence joins TRBV5-6 and TRBJ2-3, with unresolved D. Germline V CDR1 and CDR2: SGHDT, YYEEEE. CDR3 size: 12 residues. Trimming shortened V by 4 bases and J by 1 base, and 4 bases separated the two germline ends. The CDR3 sequence: CASSPGTDTQYF. CDR3 nucleotide sequence: TGTGCCAGCAGCCCGGGCACAGATACGCAGTATTTT.

This clone was recorded once. The CDR3, as DNA: TGTGCCAGCAGCTTAAATAGCAGTCCCGGAAACACCATATATTTT. The encoded protein is CASSLNSSPGNTIYF. The V and J genes are TRBV7-2 and TRBJ1-3; D not certain. This CDR3 is built from 15 residues. V was shortened by 2 bases and J by 4 bases, with 12 bases between the two germline ends. Germline loops: CDR1 SGHTA, CDR2 FQGNSA.

The rearrangement joins TRBV3-1 (or the pseudogene TRBV3-2) to TRBJ1-2, with 8 nucleotides matching TRBD1. V lost 4 bases, J lost 8 bases, and 12 bases stayed unmatched. Germline lookup yields CDR1 LGHDT and CDR2 YNNKEL (reference sequence). The CDR3 loop spans 15 amino acids. The CDR3 region has the DNA TGTGCCAGCAGCCGCGGGACAGGTCCGCCTAAAGGCTACACCTTC. Its protein is CASSRGTGPPKGYTF.

The chain combines TRBV6-5 with TRBJ2-5; weak D call: TRBD2 (6 bases). This CDR3 comprises 15 residues. The V end lost 2 bases, the J end lost 11 bases, and 21 bases lay between the germline ends. Germline-derived CDR1 and CDR2 are MNHEY and SVGAGI. The CDR3 coding sequence is TGTGCCAGCAGTTACGGCGGAGGTGAATGGGAGGAGCAGTACTTC. Its protein is CASSYGGGEWEEQYF.

The chain employs TRBV19 and TRBJ1-1, with 9 bases lining up with TRBD1. The CDR3 length is 16 residues. From germline, CDR1 is LNHDA and CDR2 SQIVND (reference sequence). Trimming at V came to 6 bases and at J to 1 base, leaving 9 bases not matched to a gene. CDR3 sequence: CASRPTGGGGNTEAFF. DNA of the CDR3: TGTGCCAGTAGGCCTACAGGGGGCGGGGGGAACACTGAAGCTTTCTTT. Together with reference TRBV19 and TRBJ1-1, the CDR3 gives the full variable domain: DGGITQSPKYLFRKEGQNVTLSCEQNLNHDAMYWYRQDPGQGLRLIYYSQIVNDFQKGDIAEGYSVSREKKESFPLTVTSAQKNPTAFYLCASRPTGGGGNTEAFFGQGTRLTVV.

The chain links TRBV6-5 to TRBJ2-1; D remains ambiguous. CDR3 length: 14 amino acids. V shed 3 bases and J shed 3 bases, with 9 bases lying between them. CDR1 is MNHEY, CDR2 SVGAGI, per germline. The DNA of the CDR3 is TGTGCCAGCAGTTATGCCAACAGCTACAATGAGCAGTTCTTC. This translates into CASSYANSYNEQFF.

The chain joins TRBV2 to TRBJ1-2, with TRBD1 matching over 10 bases. Trimming at V came to 6 bases and at J to 7 bases, leaving 11 bases not matched to a gene. CDR1 is SNHLY, CDR2 FYNNEI, per germline. The CDR3 loop spans 15 amino acids. The CDR3 sequence is CASRGTGQGLIGYTF. Written as DNA, the CDR3 is TGTGCCAGCAGGGGTACGGGACAGGGGTTGATTGGCTACACCTTC. The whole variable domain, remainder taken from reference TRBV2 and TRBJ1-2, is EPEVTQTPSHQVTQMGQEVILRCVPISNHLYFYWYRQILGQKVEFLVSFYNNEISEKSEIFDDQFSVERPDGSNFTLKIRSTKLEDSAMYFCASRGTGQGLIGYTFGSGTRLTVV.

The rearrangement uses TRBV27 and TRBJ1-1; tentative D call: TRBD1 (5 bases). In germline, CDR1 is MNHEY, CDR2 SMNVEV (reference sequence). V lost 1 base, J lost 5 bases, and 26 bases lay in between. The CDR3 has 19 amino acids. The CDR3 is CASSLYGGGEGAARTEAFF. CDR3 DNA sequence: TGTGCCAGCAGTTTATATGGCGGAGGGGAGGGTGCGGCAAGGACTGAAGCTTTCTTT.

The chain links TRBV6-5 to TRBJ2-7; TRBD1 might be the D (6 bases). Trimming took off 5 bases at V and 2 bases at J, with 13 bases between the two ends. There are 14 residues in the CDR3. Germline V gives CDR1 MNHEY, CDR2 SVGAGI. The CDR3 DNA sequence: TGTGCCAGCAGTCTCGAACAGGGACCCTACGAGCAGTACTTC. Translated: CASSLEQGPYEQYF.

The rearrangement uses TRBV25-1 and TRBJ2-5, with TRBD1 matching 10 bases. V lost 7 bases, J lost 5 bases, and 7 bases stayed unmatched. This CDR3 spans 14 amino acids. In germline, CDR1 is MGHDK, CDR2 SYGVNS. CDR3 bases: TGTGCCAGCACTGACAGGGGGCGCGGGGAGACCCAGTACTTC. This gives the protein CASTDRGRGETQYF.